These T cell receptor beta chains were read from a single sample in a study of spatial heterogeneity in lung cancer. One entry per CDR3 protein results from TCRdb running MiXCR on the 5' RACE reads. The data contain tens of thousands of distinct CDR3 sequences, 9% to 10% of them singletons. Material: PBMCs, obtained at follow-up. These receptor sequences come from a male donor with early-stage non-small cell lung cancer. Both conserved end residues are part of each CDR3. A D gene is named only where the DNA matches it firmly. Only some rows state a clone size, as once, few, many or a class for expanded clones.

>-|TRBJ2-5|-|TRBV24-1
TGTGCCACCAGTGGTCCTTCCGACGTAGAGACCCAGTACTTC
CATSGPSDVETQYF
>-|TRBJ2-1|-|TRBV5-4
TGTGCCAGCAGCTTCAGGGAACAATTCAATGAGCAGTTCTTC
CASSFREQFNEQFF
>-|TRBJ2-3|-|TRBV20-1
TGCAGTGCTAGATGGGGCTCTTCTACAGATACGCAGTATTTT
CSARWGSSTDTQYF
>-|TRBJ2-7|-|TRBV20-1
TGCAGTGCTAGAGAGATGACAGACAACTACGAGCAGTACTTC
CSAREMTDNYEQYF
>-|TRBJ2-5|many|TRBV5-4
TGTGCCAGCAGCTTGGGATACGAGACCCAGTACTTC
CASSLGYETQYF
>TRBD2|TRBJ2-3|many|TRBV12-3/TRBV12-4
TGTGCCAGCAGCGCCCTAGCGGGGGGTGTAGATACGCAGTATTTT
CASSALAGGVDTQYF
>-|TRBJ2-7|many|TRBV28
TGTGCCAGCAGTCCCCGCCGACTAGATGCCTACGAGCAGTACTTC
CASSPRRLDAYEQYF
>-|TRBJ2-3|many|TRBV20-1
TGCAGTGCTAGAGATCGGGGACGCCTATTGTGGTCAGATACGCAGTATTTT
CSARDRGRLLWSDTQYF
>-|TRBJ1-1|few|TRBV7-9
TGTGCCAGCAGCTCCCGGAGGATCAGTGAAGCTTTCTTT
CASSSRRISEAFF
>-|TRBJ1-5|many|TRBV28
TGTGCCAGCGCATCTTCGGGACAACTCAATCAGCCCCAGCATTTT
CASASSGQLNQPQHF
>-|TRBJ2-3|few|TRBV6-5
TGTGCCAGCAGTTACTCCGGGGACTTAAGCACAGATACGCAGTATTTT
CASSYSGDLSTDTQYF
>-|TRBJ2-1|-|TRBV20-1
TGCAGTGCTGCCCCCTACAATGAGCAGTTCTTC
CSAAPYNEQFF
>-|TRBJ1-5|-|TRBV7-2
TGTGCCAGCAGCTTGAGTTACAATCAGCCCCAGCATTTT
CASSLSYNQPQHF
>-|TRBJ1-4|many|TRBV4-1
TGCGCCAGCAGCCTAACAGGGACGGCTAATGAAAAACTGTTTTTT
CASSLTGTANEKLFF
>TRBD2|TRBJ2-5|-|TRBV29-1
TGCAGCGTTGGAAAGCGGGGGGGCCAAGAGACCCAGTACTTC
CSVGKRGGQETQYF
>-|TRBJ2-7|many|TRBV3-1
TGTGCCAGCAGCCAAGCCGGCAGGGTCGTGCACGAGCAGTACTTC
CASSQAGRVVHEQYF
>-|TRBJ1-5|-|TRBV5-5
TGTGCCAGCAGCTTGGACAGGGAGGATCAGCCCCAGCATTTT
CASSLDREDQPQHF
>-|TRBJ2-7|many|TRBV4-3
TGCGCCAGCAGCCAAGATCCGGCAGGGAGGGAGCAGTACTTC
CASSQDPAGREQYF
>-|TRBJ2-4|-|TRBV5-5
TGTGCCAGCAGCTCCGGGGTAGCCAAAAACATTCAGTACTTC
CASSSGVAKNIQYF
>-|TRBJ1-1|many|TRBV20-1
TGCAGTGCTAGAATCCCCGTACAGGTGCGTGAAGCTTTCTTT
CSARIPVQVREAFF
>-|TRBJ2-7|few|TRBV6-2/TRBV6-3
TGTGCCAGCAGACTAAGGGCACAGGGACGCCAAGGATACGAGCAGTACTTC
CASRLRAQGRQGYEQYF
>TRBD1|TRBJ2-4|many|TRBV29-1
TGCAGCGTTGCCGGGACAGGAGGCATTCAGTACTTC
CSVAGTGGIQYF
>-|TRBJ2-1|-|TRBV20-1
TGCAGTGCTAGAGATGGGGCGCTTTTCCACAATGAGCAGTTCTTC
CSARDGALFHNEQFF
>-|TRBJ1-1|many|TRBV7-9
TGTGCCAGCAGCATATTAGGGTTGAGCACTGAAGCTTTCTTT
CASSILGLSTEAFF
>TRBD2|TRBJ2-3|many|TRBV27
TGTGCCAGCAGTTTATCCGGCGGGAGGGGCACAGATACGCAGTATTTT
CASSLSGGRGTDTQYF
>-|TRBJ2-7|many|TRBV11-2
TGTGCCAGCAGCTCGTCGACAGTATACGAGCAGTACTTC
CASSSSTVYEQYF
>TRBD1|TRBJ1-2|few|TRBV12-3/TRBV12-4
TGTGCCAGCAGACTGGACAGGGGTCTCTATGGCTACACCTTC
CASRLDRGLYGYTF
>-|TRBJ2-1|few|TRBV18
TGTGCCAGCTCACCAGAGGGATACTCCTACAATGAGCAGTTCTTC
CASSPEGYSYNEQFF
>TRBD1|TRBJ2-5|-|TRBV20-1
TGCAGTGCTAGAGTCTTCGGGACAGACCAAGAGACCCAGTACTTC
CSARVFGTDQETQYF
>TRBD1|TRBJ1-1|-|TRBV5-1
TGCGCCAGCAGCTTGGGCCCCCGGGACAGGGGCACTGAAGCTTTCTTT
CASSLGPRDRGTEAFF
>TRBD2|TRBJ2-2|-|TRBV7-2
TGTGCCAGCAGCCTCCGATTAGCGGGGAACACCGGGGAGCTGTTTTTT
CASSLRLAGNTGELFF
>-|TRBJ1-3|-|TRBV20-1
TGCAGTGCTAGTCGTCCCCCAAACACCATATATTTT
CSASRPPNTIYF
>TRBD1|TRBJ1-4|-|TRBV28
TGTGCCAGCAGTTCCCACAGGGGGGATGAAAAACTGTTTTTT
CASSSHRGDEKLFF
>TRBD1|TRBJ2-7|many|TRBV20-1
TGCAGTGCTAGAGATCCCGAAGGCCAGGGGGTCTTCGAGCAGTACTTC
CSARDPEGQGVFEQYF
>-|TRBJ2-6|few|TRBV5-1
TGCGCCAGCCTCTCTGGGGCCAACGTCCTGACTTTC
CASLSGANVLTF
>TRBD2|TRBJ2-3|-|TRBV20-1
TGCAGTGCAAAGGGACTAACCAGCACAGATACGCAGTATTTT
CSAKGLTSTDTQYF
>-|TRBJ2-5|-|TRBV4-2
TGTGCCAGCAGCCAAGATTTATTCGACTCTTACGGGGCCCAGTACTTC
CASSQDLFDSYGAQYF
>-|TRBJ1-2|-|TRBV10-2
TGCGCCAGCTTACCCTTTGGAAGGGAGCAAGGCTACACCTTC
CASLPFGREQGYTF
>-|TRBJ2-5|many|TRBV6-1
TGTGCCAGCCAGTCGCCGGGCAAAGAGACCCAGTACTTC
CASQSPGKETQYF
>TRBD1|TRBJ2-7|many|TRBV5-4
TGTGCCAGCAGCTTGAAACAGGGGACCCACGAGCAGTACTTC
CASSLKQGTHEQYF
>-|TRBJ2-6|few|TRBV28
TGTGCCAGCACCCCCCCGGGGGCTGGGGCCAACGTCCTGACTTTC
CASTPPGAGANVLTF
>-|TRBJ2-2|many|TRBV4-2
TGTGCCAGCAGCCAAGATGGGGATAACACCGGGGAGCTGTTTTTT
CASSQDGDNTGELFF
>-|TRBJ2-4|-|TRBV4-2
TGTGCCAGCAGCCAAGATGGAGGAAGACCAAACATTCAGTACTTC
CASSQDGGRPNIQYF
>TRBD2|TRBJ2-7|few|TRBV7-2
TGTGCCAGCAGCTTACGACTAGCGGGGGGGTACGAGCAGTACTTC
CASSLRLAGGYEQYF
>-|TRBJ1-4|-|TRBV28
TGTGCCAGCAGCCCACAAAAAGGCTCAACTAATGAAAAACTGTTTTTT
CASSPQKGSTNEKLFF
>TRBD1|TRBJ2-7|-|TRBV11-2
TGTGCCAGCAGCTGGGGGACAGGGCGCCTCTACGAGCAGTACTTC
CASSWGTGRLYEQYF
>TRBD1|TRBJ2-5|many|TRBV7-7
TGTGCCAGCAGCGCTCGACAGGGGGCAGTGGCAGAGACCCAGTACTTC
CASSARQGAVAETQYF
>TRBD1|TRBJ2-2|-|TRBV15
TGTGCCACCAGCAGATTGACGACAGGGGAGTACACCGGGGAGCTGTTTTTT
CATSRLTTGEYTGELFF
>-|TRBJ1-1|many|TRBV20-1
TGCAGTGCCCTCACGGCGGGGTTTTACTCCGAAGCTTTCTTT
CSALTAGFYSEAFF
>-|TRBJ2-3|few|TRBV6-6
TGTGCCAGCAGTCCCGAGACTCCCGCAAATACGCAGTATTTT
CASSPETPANTQYF
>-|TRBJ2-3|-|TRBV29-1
TGCAGCGCCGGGTGGACAGATACGCAGTATTTT
CSAGWTDTQYF
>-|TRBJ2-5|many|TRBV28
TGTGCCAGCAGGGCCTCGACAGACCAAGAGACCCAGTACTTC
CASRASTDQETQYF
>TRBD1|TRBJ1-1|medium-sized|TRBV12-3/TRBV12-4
TGTGCCAGCAGTTTAGGCGGGACAGTTAACACTGAAGCTTTCTTT
CASSLGGTVNTEAFF
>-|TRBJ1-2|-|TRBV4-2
TGTGCCAGCAGCCAAGACCCCCCACAGGGCCCACGCTATGGCTACACCTTC
CASSQDPPQGPRYGYTF
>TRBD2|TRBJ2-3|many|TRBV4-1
TGCGCCAGCAGCCACCGAGGACTAGCCGCCACAGATACGCAGTATTTT
CASSHRGLAATDTQYF
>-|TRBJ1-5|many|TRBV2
TGTGCCAGCAGGGCTCCGGCTGGGGATGGCAATCAGCCCCAGCATTTT
CASRAPAGDGNQPQHF
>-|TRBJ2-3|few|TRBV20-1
TGCAGTGCTAGCGCGGGTAGCACAGATACGCAGTATTTT
CSASAGSTDTQYF
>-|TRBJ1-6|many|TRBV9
TGTGCCAGCAGCGAGCGACAGGATTCACCCCTCCACTTT
CASSERQDSPLHF
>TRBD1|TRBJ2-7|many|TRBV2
TGTGCCAGCAGACTGGGACAGCGTAGCTCCTACGAGCAGTACTTC
CASRLGQRSSYEQYF
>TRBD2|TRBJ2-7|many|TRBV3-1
TGTGCCAGCAGCCAAGATATAGCGGGAGTCCCTATCCCCTACGAGCAGTACTTC
CASSQDIAGVPIPYEQYF